This TCR beta chain was sequenced during a study of Graves' ophthalmopathy and Graves' hyperthyroidism. Aged 18 to 65, hyperthyroidism patients had new diagnoses of under 2 months' duration. Uncontrolled infections, other autoimmune diseases, pregnancy or lactation barred patients from enrollment. The PBMCs had their origin in roughly 9.4 ml of fresh peripheral blood. There are 15 residues in the CDR3. Losses at the gene ends were 5 bases for V and 7 bases for J; bases not matched to a gene: 9. CDR1 and CDR2 (germline): MDHEN, SYDVKM. The authors amplified TCR beta CDR3 regions, and they did so from RNA transcripts for repertoire sequencing. RT-PCR was first run with HTBI primers, then multiplex PCR in a second round. TCRdb re-derived calls from the multiplex PCR reads in MiXCR, one entry per CDR3 protein. The sample comprises fewer than 650,000 distinct CDR3 sequences, about a fifth of which are singletons, and approximately 6.5% rests with the top ten.

Sequenced input: peripheral blood. The chain joins TRBV28 to TRBJ2-4; 9 nucleotides agree with TRBD2. The sequence was obtained from a woman between 18 and 29 years old with stable Graves' hyperthyroidism. Some clones in this sample may be carry-over from other donors' samples. CDR3 sequence reads: CASSPIRLAGNIQYF. CDR3 sequence (DNA): TGTGCCAGCAGTCCAATACGTCTAGCGGGGAACATTCAGTACTTC.